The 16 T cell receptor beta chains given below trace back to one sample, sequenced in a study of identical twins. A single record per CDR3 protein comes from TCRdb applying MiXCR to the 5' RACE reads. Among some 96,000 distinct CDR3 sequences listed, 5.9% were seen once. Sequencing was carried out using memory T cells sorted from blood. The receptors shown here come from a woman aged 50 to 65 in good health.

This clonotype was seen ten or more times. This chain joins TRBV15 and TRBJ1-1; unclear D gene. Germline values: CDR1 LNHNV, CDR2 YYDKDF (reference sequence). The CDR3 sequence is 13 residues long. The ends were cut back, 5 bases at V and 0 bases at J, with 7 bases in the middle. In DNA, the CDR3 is TGTGCCACCAGCGCAGACGTGAACACTGAAGCTTTCTTT. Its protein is CATSADVNTEAFF.

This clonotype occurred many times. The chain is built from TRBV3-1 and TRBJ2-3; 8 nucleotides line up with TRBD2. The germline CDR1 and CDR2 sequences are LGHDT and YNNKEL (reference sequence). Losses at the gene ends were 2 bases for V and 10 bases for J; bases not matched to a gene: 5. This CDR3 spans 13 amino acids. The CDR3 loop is CASSQNPGLAQYF. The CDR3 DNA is TGTGCCAGCAGCCAAAATCCGGGACTAGCGCAGTATTTT.

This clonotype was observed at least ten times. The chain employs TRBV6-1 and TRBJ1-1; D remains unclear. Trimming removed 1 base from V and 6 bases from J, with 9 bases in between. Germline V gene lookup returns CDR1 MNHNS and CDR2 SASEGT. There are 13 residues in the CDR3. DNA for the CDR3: TGTGCCAGCAGTGAAGGAACGCCTCCTGAAGCTTTCTTT. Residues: CASSEGTPPEAFF.

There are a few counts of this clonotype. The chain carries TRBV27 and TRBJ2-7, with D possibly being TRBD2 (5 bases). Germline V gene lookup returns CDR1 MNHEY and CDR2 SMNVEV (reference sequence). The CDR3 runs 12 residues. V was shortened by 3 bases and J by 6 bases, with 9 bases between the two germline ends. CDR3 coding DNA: TGTGCCAGCAGTTTGGGAGTGGGCGAGCAGTACTTC. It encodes CASSLGVGEQYF.

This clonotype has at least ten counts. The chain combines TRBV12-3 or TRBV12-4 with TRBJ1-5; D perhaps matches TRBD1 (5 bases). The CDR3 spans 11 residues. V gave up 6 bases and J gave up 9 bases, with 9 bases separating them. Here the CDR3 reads CASSPGGPQHF. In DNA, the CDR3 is TGTGCCAGCAGCCCCGGGGGGCCCCAGCATTTT.

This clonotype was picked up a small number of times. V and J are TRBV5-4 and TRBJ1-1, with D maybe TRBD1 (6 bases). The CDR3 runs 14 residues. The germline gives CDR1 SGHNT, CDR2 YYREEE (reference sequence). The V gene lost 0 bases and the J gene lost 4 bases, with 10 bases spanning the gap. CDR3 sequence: CASSLAGDLTEAFF. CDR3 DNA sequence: TGTGCCAGCAGCTTGGCAGGGGATCTCACTGAAGCTTTCTTT. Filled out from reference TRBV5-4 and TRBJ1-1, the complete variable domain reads ETGVTQSPTHLIKTRGQQVTLRCSSQSGHNTVSWYQQALGQGPQFIFQYYREEENGRGNFPPRFSGLQFPNYSSELNVNALELDDSALYLCASSLAGDLTEAFFGQGTRLTVV.

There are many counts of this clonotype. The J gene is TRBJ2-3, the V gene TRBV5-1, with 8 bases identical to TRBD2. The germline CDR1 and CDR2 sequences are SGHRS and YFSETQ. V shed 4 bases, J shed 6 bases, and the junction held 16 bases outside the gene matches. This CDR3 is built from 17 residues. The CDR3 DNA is TGCGCCAGCAGCCGGTCGGGAGCGGGAGCCCAGGGGGATACGCAGTATTTT. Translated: CASSRSGAGAQGDTQYF.

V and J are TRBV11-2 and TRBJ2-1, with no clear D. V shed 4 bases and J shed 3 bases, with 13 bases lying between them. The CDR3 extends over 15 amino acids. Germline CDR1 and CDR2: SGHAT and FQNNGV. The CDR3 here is CASSSGTSYYNEQFF. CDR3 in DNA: TGTGCCAGCAGCTCAGGAACGAGCTACTACAATGAGCAGTTCTTC. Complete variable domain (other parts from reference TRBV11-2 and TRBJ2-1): EAGVAQSPRYKIIEKRQSVAFWCNPISGHATLYWYQQILGQGPKLLIQFQNNGVVDDSQLPKDRFSAERLKGVDSTLKIQPAKLEDSAVYLCASSSGTSYYNEQFFGPGTRLTVL.

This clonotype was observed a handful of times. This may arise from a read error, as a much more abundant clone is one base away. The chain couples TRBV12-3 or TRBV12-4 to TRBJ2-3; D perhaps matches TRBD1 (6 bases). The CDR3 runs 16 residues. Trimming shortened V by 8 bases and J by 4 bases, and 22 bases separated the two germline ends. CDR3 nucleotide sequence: TGTGCCAGCCCCCGACTCGGGACACACGTACCAGATACGCAGTATTTT. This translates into CASPRLGTHVPDTQYF.

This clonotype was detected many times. Here the CDR3 reads CASSFTRSEQYF. CDR3 DNA: TGCGCCAGCAGCTTCACCAGGAGCGAGCAGTACTTC. The chain links TRBV5-1 to TRBJ2-7; D is unclear. The CDR3 sequence is 12 residues long. V lost 2 bases to trimming and J lost 6 bases, with 9 bases between them. Germline CDR1 SGHRS, CDR2 YFSETQ.

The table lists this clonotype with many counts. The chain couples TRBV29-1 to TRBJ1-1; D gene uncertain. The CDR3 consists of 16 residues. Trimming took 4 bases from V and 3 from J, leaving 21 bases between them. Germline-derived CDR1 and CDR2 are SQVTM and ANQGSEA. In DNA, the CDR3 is TGCAGCGTTGGATTGGGCGGAAACCTTGCGTACACTGAAGCTTTCTTT. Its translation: CSVGLGGNLAYTEAFF.

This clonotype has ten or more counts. CDR3 bases: TGTGCCAGCCGCCTATTCCCATCTAGGCGTACCAGTGAGCAGTTCTTC. It codes for CASRLFPSRRTSEQFF. The chain couples TRBV2 to TRBJ2-1; no clear D gene. The V end was cut by 8 bases, the J end by 9 bases, with 26 bases between. Germline lookup yields CDR1 SNHLY and CDR2 FYNNEI. The CDR3 loop spans 16 amino acids.

The CDR3 loop reads CASSEFGQGAQDEQFF. CDR3 in DNA: TGCGCCAGCAGTGAGTTTGGGCAGGGGGCTCAGGATGAGCAGTTCTTC. The V call is TRBV10-1, the J call TRBJ2-1; 8 positions agree with TRBD1. The CDR3 runs 16 residues. CDR1 and CDR2 from the germline V gene are WNHNN and SYGVQD (reference sequence). V was clipped by 1 base and J by 8 bases; unmatched bases: 10.

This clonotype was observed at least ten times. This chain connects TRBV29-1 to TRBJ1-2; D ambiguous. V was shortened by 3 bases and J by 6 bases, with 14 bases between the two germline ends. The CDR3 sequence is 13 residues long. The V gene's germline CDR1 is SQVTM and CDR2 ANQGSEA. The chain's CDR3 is CSVDSLQVDGYTF. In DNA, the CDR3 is TGCAGCGTTGACTCTCTGCAGGTTGATGGCTACACCTTC.

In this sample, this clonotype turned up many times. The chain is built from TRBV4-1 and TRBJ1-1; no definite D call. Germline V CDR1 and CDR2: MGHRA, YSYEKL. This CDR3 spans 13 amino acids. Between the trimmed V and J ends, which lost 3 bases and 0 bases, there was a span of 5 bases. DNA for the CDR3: TGCGCCAGCAGCCATCCGTTGAACACTGAAGCTTTCTTT. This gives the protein CASSHPLNTEAFF.

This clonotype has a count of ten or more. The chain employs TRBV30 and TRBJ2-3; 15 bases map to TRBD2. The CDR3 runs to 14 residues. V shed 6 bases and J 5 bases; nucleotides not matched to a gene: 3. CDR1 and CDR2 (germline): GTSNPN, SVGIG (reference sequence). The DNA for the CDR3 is TGTGCCTGTAAGGGACTAGCGGGAGGAGATACGCAGTATTTT. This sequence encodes CACKGLAGGDTQYF.